This is a list of T cell receptor beta chains from one sample in a study of Ad26.COV2.S vaccination and SARS-CoV-2 variants. Clones were read by immunoSEQ multiplex PCR, and TCRdb kept only the in-frame ones, dropping some. The data hold fewer than 55,000 clones, with approximately 80% observed a single time. Material: peripheral blood, obtained after recovery from COVID-19. These receptors originate from a human donor who had recovered from COVID-19. Both conserved end residues are part of each CDR3. Each record gives: clone size, V gene, J gene, D gene, CDR3 protein, CDR3 DNA. D genes are given only for firm matches. Clone size, where shown, is once, few, many, or a class for clones that have expanded.

size: NA; V: TRBV19; J: TRBJ2-5; D: TRBD1; CDR3: CASRRGQATQETQYF; DNA: TGTGCCAGTAGGAGGGGGCAGGCGACCCAAGAGACCCAGTACTTC
size: NA; V: TRBV29-1; J: TRBJ2-5; D: TRBD1; CDR3: CSVEDLQGAYQETQYF; DNA: TGCAGCGTTGAAGATCTGCAGGGGGCGTACCAAGAGACCCAGTACTTC
size: NA; V: TRBV2; J: TRBJ2-1; D: TRBD2; CDR3: CASSVSSGSYNEQFF; DNA: TGTGCCAGCAGTGTGTCTAGCGGCTCCTACAATGAGCAGTTCTTC
size: NA; V: TRBV27; J: TRBJ2-3; D: TRBD1; CDR3: CASGDRGDASTDTQYF; DNA: TGTGCCAGCGGGGACAGGGGGGACGCTAGCACAGATACGCAGTATTTT
size: few; V: TRBV3-1/TRBV3-2; J: TRBJ1-3; D: TRBD1; CDR3: CASSQADREGNTIYF; DNA: TGTGCCAGCAGCCAGGCCGACAGGGAAGGAAACACCATATATTTT
size: NA; V: TRBV27; J: TRBJ1-5; D: NA; CDR3: CASSPLLGGSNQPQHF; DNA: TGTGCCAGCAGCCCCCTCCTGGGCGGGAGCAATCAGCCCCAGCATTTT
size: NA; V: TRBV9; J: TRBJ1-1; D: TRBD1; CDR3: CASSPGTVQNTEAFF; DNA: TGTGCCAGCAGTCCCGGGACAGTCCAAAACACTGAAGCTTTCTTT
size: NA; V: TRBV5-1; J: TRBJ2-3; D: TRBD2; CDR3: CASSLGGGSTDTQYF; DNA: TGCGCCAGCAGCTTGGGAGGCGGGAGTACAGATACGCAGTATTTT
size: NA; V: TRBV5-1; J: TRBJ2-1; D: TRBD1; CDR3: CASSLESGGEQFF; DNA: TGCGCCAGCAGCCTGGAATCAGGGGGTGAGCAGTTCTTC
size: NA; V: TRBV20-1; J: TRBJ2-5; D: TRBD2; CDR3: CSAAGGETQYF; DNA: TGCAGTGCCGCGGGAGGAGAGACCCAGTACTTC
size: NA; V: TRBV2; J: TRBJ1-1; D: NA; CDR3: CASSRDEVKTTEAFF; DNA: TGTGCCAGCAGCCGCGACGAGGTAAAGACCACTGAAGCTTTCTTT
size: NA; V: TRBV24-1; J: TRBJ2-3; D: NA; CDR3: CAIRTGYTDTQYF; DNA: TGTGCCATTCGAACAGGGTACACAGATACGCAGTATTTT
size: NA; V: TRBV30; J: TRBJ2-3; D: TRBD1; CDR3: CAWSVFGQGSDTQYF; DNA: TGTGCCTGGAGTGTGTTTGGACAGGGATCAGATACGCAGTATTTT
size: few; V: TRBV20-1; J: TRBJ1-2; D: NA; CDR3: CSARGIVGYTF; DNA: TGCAGTGCTAGAGGCATCGTGGGCTACACCTTC
size: NA; V: TRBV6-1; J: TRBJ1-2; D: TRBD1; CDR3: CASSEAQTGTGVGYTF; DNA: TGTGCCAGCAGTGAAGCACAAACCGGGACAGGGGTTGGCTACACCTTC
size: NA; V: TRBV3-1/TRBV3-2; J: TRBJ2-7; D: TRBD2; CDR3: CASSQGASGRFPYEQYF; DNA: TGTGCCAGCAGCCAAGGGGCGAGCGGGAGGTTCCCCTACGAGCAGTACTTC
size: NA; V: TRBV28; J: TRBJ1-4; D: NA; CDR3: CASSRKFLANEKLFF; DNA: TGTGCCAGCAGTCGGAAATTCCTGGCCAATGAAAAACTGTTTTTT
size: NA; V: TRBV24-1; J: TRBJ1-4; D: TRBD1; CDR3: CATRGTGEAEKLFF; DNA: TGTGCCACCAGGGGGACAGGGGAGGCTGAAAAACTGTTTTTT
size: NA; V: TRBV3-1/TRBV3-2; J: TRBJ1-1; D: NA; CDR3: CASSQGLLNTEAFF; DNA: TGTGCCAGCAGCCAAGGTTTGTTGAACACTGAAGCTTTCTTT
size: once; V: TRBV7-6; J: TRBJ2-1; D: TRBD2; CDR3: CASSTTSGAFF; DNA: TGTGCCAGCAGCACTACTAGCGGGGCGTTCTTC
size: NA; V: TRBV9; J: TRBJ2-3; D: TRBD2; CDR3: CASSVGLARTDTQYF; DNA: TGTGCCAGCAGCGTAGGACTAGCGAGGACGGATACGCAGTATTTT
size: few; V: TRBV10-1; J: TRBJ1-6; D: TRBD1; CDR3: CASTRDRMASPLHF; DNA: TGCGCCAGCACACGGGACAGGATGGCTTCACCCCTCCACTTT
size: NA; V: TRBV4-1; J: TRBJ2-3; D: NA; CDR3: CASSLEEGTQYF; DNA: TGCGCCAGCAGCCTGGAGGAAGGAACGCAGTATTTT
size: NA; V: TRBV11-2; J: TRBJ2-5; D: NA; CDR3: CASSPGLRETQYF; DNA: TGTGCCAGCAGCCCCGGACTTAGAGAGACCCAGTACTTC
size: once; V: TRBV9; J: TRBJ2-7; D: NA; CDR3: CASSVGRLGPEQYF; DNA: TGTGCCAGCAGCGTAGGCCGATTGGGTCCCGAGCAGTACTTC
size: few; V: TRBV9; J: TRBJ2-1; D: NA; CDR3: CASSVWDSPGYEQFF; DNA: TGTGCCAGCAGCGTATGGGACTCGCCTGGGTATGAGCAGTTCTTC
size: NA; V: TRBV11-2; J: TRBJ1-1; D: NA; CDR3: CASSLDGAGAAEAFF; DNA: TGTGCCAGCAGCTTAGATGGAGCAGGGGCGGCTGAAGCTTTCTTT
size: NA; V: TRBV20-1; J: TRBJ1-1; D: NA; CDR3: CSAMGTEAFF; DNA: TGCAGTGCTATGGGAACTGAAGCTTTCTTT
size: NA; V: TRBV7-9; J: TRBJ2-6; D: NA; CDR3: CASSLVRTALSGANVLTF; DNA: TGTGCCAGCAGCTTAGTTAGGACAGCCCTCTCTGGGGCCAACGTCCTGACTTTC
size: NA; V: TRBV24-1; J: TRBJ2-3; D: NA; CDR3: CATSPGRTDTQYF; DNA: TGTGCCACCAGTCCGGGGCGCACAGATACGCAGTATTTT
size: NA; V: TRBV30; J: TRBJ2-1; D: TRBD2; CDR3: CAWSRGRGVPNEQFF; DNA: TGTGCCTGGAGTCGAGGGAGGGGAGTTCCTAATGAGCAGTTCTTC
size: NA; V: TRBV4-1; J: TRBJ1-1; D: NA; CDR3: CASSQPSQSPGHWAFF; DNA: TGCGCCAGCAGCCAACCAAGCCAGTCTCCGGGACATTGGGCTTTCTTT
size: once; V: TRBV5-1; J: TRBJ2-7; D: TRBD1; CDR3: CASSLEGGQATTMRYEQYF; DNA: TGCGCCAGCAGCTTGGAGGGGGGACAGGCCACCACTATGCGCTACGAGCAGTACTTC
size: few; V: TRBV30; J: TRBJ1-5; D: NA; CDR3: CAWSVWGKQGNQPQHF; DNA: TGTGCCTGGAGTGTTTGGGGAAAACAAGGCAATCAGCCCCAGCATTTT
size: NA; V: TRBV4-1; J: TRBJ1-5; D: NA; CDR3: CASSQEGQRGNQPQHF; DNA: TGCGCCAGCAGCCAAGAAGGGCAGCGGGGCAATCAGCCCCAGCATTTT
size: NA; V: TRBV12-3/TRBV12-4; J: TRBJ1-2; D: NA; CDR3: CASSQDVAYGYTF; DNA: TGTGCCAGCAGTCAGGACGTTGCCTATGGCTACACCTTC
size: NA; V: TRBV18; J: TRBJ2-7; D: TRBD2; CDR3: CASSLAGGPVEQYF; DNA: TGTGCCAGCTCCCTAGCGGGAGGGCCCGTCGAGCAGTACTTC
size: NA; V: TRBV18; J: TRBJ1-2; D: TRBD1; CDR3: CASSPSSDRGHGYGYTF; DNA: TGTGCCAGCTCACCGAGTTCGGACAGGGGGCATGGCTATGGCTACACCTTC
size: NA; V: TRBV4-2; J: TRBJ2-5; D: TRBD2; CDR3: CASSRAGGTETQYF; DNA: TGTGCCAGCAGCCGGGCGGGGGGGACGGAGACCCAGTACTTC
size: few; V: TRBV19; J: TRBJ1-1; D: NA; CDR3: CASSRAKDTEAFF; DNA: TGTGCCAGTAGCCGCGCGAAGGACACTGAAGCTTTCTTT
size: NA; V: TRBV5-6; J: TRBJ2-5; D: TRBD2; CDR3: CASSLGAGGGETQYF; DNA: TGTGCCAGCAGCTTGGGGGCGGGGGGGGGAGAGACCCAGTACTTC
size: NA; V: TRBV12-3/TRBV12-4; J: TRBJ2-3; D: NA; CDR3: CATRASTDTQYF; DNA: TGTGCCACCCGGGCCTCCACAGATACGCAGTATTTT
size: NA; V: TRBV7-3; J: TRBJ1-2; D: NA; CDR3: CASSQDRRYGYTF; DNA: TGTGCCAGCAGCCAGGACAGACGCTATGGCTACACCTTC
size: NA; V: TRBV2; J: TRBJ2-1; D: TRBD2; CDR3: CASSKREGLGGEQFF; DNA: TGTGCCAGCAGCAAGCGGGAGGGCCTTGGTGGTGAGCAGTTCTTC
size: once; V: TRBV12-5; J: TRBJ1-1; D: NA; CDR3: CASGRTGTKMNTEAFF; DNA: TGTGCTAGTGGACGGACCGGGACAAAAATGAACACTGAAGCTTTCTTT
size: NA; V: TRBV5-8; J: TRBJ1-5; D: NA; CDR3: CASSARWQGYNQPQHF; DNA: TGTGCCAGCAGCGCTCGGTGGCAGGGTTACAATCAGCCCCAGCATTTT
size: once; V: TRBV6-4; J: TRBJ1-2; D: NA; CDR3: CASSDSPARGLYGYTF; DNA: TGTGCCAGCAGTGACTCCCCGGCGCGTGGTCTCTATGGCTACACCTTC
size: NA; V: TRBV28; J: TRBJ1-5; D: NA; CDR3: CACQANWDSNQPQHF; DNA: TGTGCCTGCCAAGCGAACTGGGACAGCAATCAGCCCCAGCATTTT
size: NA; V: TRBV7-2; J: TRBJ1-1; D: TRBD1; CDR3: CASSFTGGGTEAFF; DNA: TGTGCCAGCAGCTTCACAGGGGGCGGCACTGAAGCTTTCTTT
size: NA; V: TRBV11-2; J: TRBJ2-3; D: TRBD2; CDR3: CASSRLAGVHQYF; DNA: TGTGCCAGCAGCCGGCTAGCGGGGGTTCATCAGTATTTT
size: NA; V: TRBV24-1; J: TRBJ2-3; D: NA; CDR3: CATSDFARGTDTQYF; DNA: TGTGCCACCAGTGATTTCGCCCGCGGCACAGATACGCAGTATTTT
size: NA; V: TRBV28; J: TRBJ2-5; D: NA; CDR3: CASSSPMVQETQYF; DNA: TGTGCCAGCAGTTCCCCGATGGTACAAGAGACCCAGTACTTC
size: NA; V: TRBV28; J: TRBJ2-2; D: TRBD2; CDR3: CASSLLTSGTGELFF; DNA: TGTGCCAGCAGTTTATTAACTAGCGGTACCGGGGAGCTGTTTTTT
size: NA; V: TRBV5-6; J: TRBJ1-3; D: NA; CDR3: CASSLGGLSGNTIYF; DNA: TGTGCCAGCAGCTTGGGGGGGCTCTCTGGAAACACCATATATTTT
size: NA; V: TRBV7-2; J: TRBJ1-4; D: NA; CDR3: CASSLLRGGEKLFF; DNA: TGTGCCAGCAGCTTACTCAGGGGCGGGGAAAAACTGTTTTTT
size: NA; V: TRBV20-1; J: TRBJ2-3; D: TRBD2; CDR3: CSASRLAGSTDTQYF; DNA: TGCAGTGCTAGTAGGCTAGCGGGTTCCACAGATACGCAGTATTTT
size: NA; V: TRBV12-5; J: TRBJ1-1; D: TRBD1; CDR3: CASGLPKQGAREAFF; DNA: TGTGCTAGTGGTTTGCCCAAACAGGGGGCGCGGGAAGCTTTCTTT
size: NA; V: TRBV30; J: TRBJ1-1; D: NA; CDR3: CAWREGAREAFF; DNA: TGTGCCTGGAGGGAAGGGGCCAGGGAAGCTTTCTTT
size: NA; V: TRBV7-3; J: TRBJ1-1; D: NA; CDR3: CASSLTGASEAFF; DNA: TGTGCCAGCAGCTTAACCGGGGCCAGCGAAGCTTTCTTT